The 20 T cell receptor beta chains listed next were all sequenced from one sample in a study of control samples from healthy donors and cancer patients. Sequencing was performed with immunoSEQ multiplex PCR; in TCRdb, only in-frame clones are kept and a portion is missing. This sample has roughly 130,000 clones; about 88% occur once, and the top ten carry about 3.4%. Sample: blood. These receptors all come from a man aged 50 to 60 in good health.

This clone is a singleton in its sample. The genes are TRBV5-6 and TRBJ1-2; D not certain. Germline V gives CDR1 SGHDT, CDR2 YYEEEE. The CDR3 consists of 14 residues. Trimming cost V 2 bases and J 2 bases, with 10 bases left between them. The CDR3 here is CASSFDALNYGYTF. The CDR3 DNA reads TGTGCCAGCAGCTTTGACGCTCTAAACTATGGCTACACCTTC.

The chain links TRBV11-2 to TRBJ2-2; D remains unclear. V lost 1 base and J 1 base, leaving 10 bases between the germline ends. In germline, CDR1 is SGHAT, CDR2 FQNNGV. There are 16 residues in the CDR3. The CDR3 loop reads CASSLAQTRNTGELFF. In DNA form, the CDR3 reads TGTGCCAGCAGCTTAGCCCAAACCCGGAACACCGGGGAGCTGTTTTTT.

With regard to this clone: An end of the junction differs from the germline gene, which may be a read error. The rearrangement joins TRBV2 to TRBJ1-6; 7 bases line up with TRBD1. Germline V CDR1 and CDR2: SNHLY, FYNNEI. The CDR3 covers 15 residues. CDR3 bases: TGTGCCAGCAGTGGGGACAGCGGATTTTTTTCACCCCCCCACTTT. It translates to CASSGDSGFFSPPHF.

V is TRBV15 and J is TRBJ2-5; the D gene is possibly TRBD1 (6 bases). The ends were cut back, 2 bases at V and 4 bases at J, with 14 bases in the middle. The V gene's germline CDR1 is LNHNV and CDR2 YYDKDF (reference sequence). CDR3 size: 15 residues. In DNA, the CDR3 is TGTGCCACCAGCAGACAAGGGGGACGGCCAGAGACCCAGTACTTC. Translated, it gives CATSRQGGRPETQYF.

The chain carries TRBV4-1 and TRBJ2-3, with D uncertain. The CDR3 loop spans 15 amino acids. The V gene's germline CDR1 is MGHRA and CDR2 YSYEKL. Trimming removed 0 bases from V and 0 bases from J, with 7 bases in between. The DNA of the CDR3 is TGCGCCAGCAGCCAAGAGGCAGAAAGCACAGATACGCAGTATTTT. The encoded protein is CASSQEAESTDTQYF.

The chain has TRBV29-1 and TRBJ2-3, with D possibly TRBD1 on 5 matching bases. The length of the CDR3 is 14 residues. CDR1 is SQVTM, CDR2 ANQGSEA, per germline. V lost 4 bases, J lost 0 bases, and 11 bases lay in between. Written as DNA, the CDR3 is TGCAGCGTTGCTCAGGGTAGCAGCACAGATACGCAGTATTTT. Translating it yields CSVAQGSSTDTQYF.

V is TRBV28 and J is TRBJ2-1, with 7 nucleotides matching TRBD2. Germline CDR1 is MDHEN and CDR2 is SYDVKM. The V and J ends lost 5 bases and 7 bases, in that order; junction bases with no gene match: 5. The CDR3 covers 13 residues. The CDR3 DNA reads TGTGCCAGCAGTCCGTGGGGGGGAAATGAGCAGTTCTTC. Amino acid sequence: CASSPWGGNEQFF. The whole variable domain, filled in from reference TRBV28 and TRBJ2-1, reads DVKVTQSSRYLVKRTGEKVFLECVQDMDHENMFWYRQDPGLGLRLIYFSYDVKMKEKGDIPEGYSVSREKKERFSLILESASTNQTSMYLCASSPWGGNEQFFGPGTRLTVL.

V usage is TRBV24-1 and J usage is TRBJ1-2; no clear D. This CDR3 comprises 14 residues. Germline V gives CDR1 KGHDR, CDR2 SFDVKD. Trimming stripped 1 base from V and 4 bases from J, with 9 bases between. The CDR3 protein is CATSDFGDSYGYTF. The CDR3 nucleotides are TGTGCCACCAGTGATTTCGGGGATTCCTATGGCTACACCTTC.

This clone was detected once. The chain has TRBV9 and TRBJ2-2, with D possibly TRBD1 on 6 matching bases. Looked up from germline, CDR1 is SGDLS and CDR2 is YYNGEE. Trimming stripped 3 bases from V and 6 bases from J, with 21 bases between. CDR3 length: 17 residues. The CDR3 region is CASSDPLRGSGSGELFF. CDR3 nucleotides: TGTGCCAGCAGCGACCCACTCAGGGGTTCTGGTTCCGGGGAGCTGTTTTTT.

J is TRBJ2-7 and V is TRBV27, with D unclear. Trimming stripped 4 bases from V and 4 bases from J, with 8 bases between. Germline V gene sequence: CDR1 MNHEY, CDR2 SMNVEV (reference sequence). The CDR3 totals 12 residues. CDR3 nucleotide sequence: TGTGCCAGCAGTTCGGGTGGTTACGAGCAGTACTTC. Its protein is CASSSGGYEQYF.

The chain has TRBV5-1 and TRBJ1-3, with 7 bases aligning to TRBD1. The CDR3 contains 14 residues. Germline V lookup: CDR1 SGHRS, CDR2 YFSETQ. Losses at the gene ends were 2 bases for V and 4 bases for J; bases not matched to a gene: 3. The CDR3 is CASSLQGSGNTIYF. The CDR3 DNA reads as TGCGCCAGCAGCTTACAGGGGAGCGGAAACACCATATATTTT.

This clone has a single count. The chain combines TRBV6-5 with TRBJ2-1, with D maybe TRBD2 (6 bases). The V end was cut by 5 bases, the J end by 5 bases, with 16 bases between. CDR1 is MNHEY and CDR2 is SVGAGI in the germline V gene. CDR3 length: 15 residues. CDR3 nucleotide sequence: TGTGCCAGCAGTACACCGCGGGGCTTTAACAATGAGCAGTTCTTC. The encoded protein is CASSTPRGFNNEQFF.

The chain combines TRBV4-1 with TRBJ1-2; possibly TRBD1 for D (6 bases). This CDR3 is 13 amino acids long. Germline V lookup: CDR1 MGHRA, CDR2 YSYEKL. Trimming took 3 bases from V and 4 from J, leaving 9 bases between them. CDR3 in DNA: TGCGCCAGCAGCCACACAGGGAGCTATGGCTACACCTTC. It translates to CASSHTGSYGYTF.

This rearrangement joins TRBV4-2 to TRBJ2-1, with D maybe TRBD2 (7 bases). The CDR3 has 16 residues. The germline CDR1 and CDR2 sequences are LGHNA and YNFKEQ. V was pared by 4 bases and J by 4 bases, with 17 bases between. CDR3 protein: CASSPGEGGSYNEQFF. For the CDR3, the DNA is TGTGCCAGCAGCCCAGGGGAGGGGGGCTCTTACAATGAGCAGTTCTTC.

The chain recombines TRBV5-8 with TRBJ2-1, with D possibly TRBD2 on 6 matching bases. Germline values: CDR1 SGHTS, CDR2 YDEGEE. The V end was cut by 0 bases, the J end by 9 bases, with 16 bases between. The CDR3 consists of 15 residues. The CDR3 spells CASSLGRGLSREQFF. The DNA for the CDR3 is TGTGCCAGCAGCTTGGGGAGGGGTTTAAGTCGTGAGCAGTTCTTC.

The chain has TRBV2 and TRBJ1-5, with a tentative D call TRBD1 (5 bases). The V end was cut by 6 bases, the J end by 4 bases, with 13 bases between. This CDR3 has 14 amino acids. CDR1 and CDR2 from the germline V gene are SNHLY and FYNNEI. The CDR3 loop reads CASSQDSGNQPQHF. CDR3 bases: TGTGCCAGCAGCCAAGACAGTGGTAATCAGCCCCAGCATTTT.

The gene calls are TRBV27 and TRBJ1-1, with D tentatively TRBD1 (5 bases). CDR3 length: 19 residues. Germline V gene data show CDR1 as MNHEY and CDR2 as SMNVEV (reference sequence). The germline V and J ends were trimmed by 3 bases and 1 base, with 24 bases remaining between them. The CDR3 loop is CASSFSSLLVGRTNTEAFF. In DNA, the CDR3 is TGTGCCAGCAGTTTTTCTTCGTTGTTAGTGGGACGGACGAACACTGAAGCTTTCTTT.

This clone was observed once. The chain recombines TRBV20-1 with TRBJ2-2; D unresolved. Trimming cost V 3 bases and J 1 base, with 6 bases left between them. CDR1 is DFQATT, CDR2 SNEGSKA, per germline (reference sequence). The CDR3 loop spans 13 amino acids. For the CDR3, the DNA is TGCAGTGCTAGTCACGGGAACACCGGGGAGCTGTTTTTT. Translation gives CSASHGNTGELFF.

This sequence joins TRBV5-1 and TRBJ2-1; unclear D gene. CDR1 is SGHRS, CDR2 YFSETQ, per germline. Trimming took off 0 bases at V and 9 bases at J, with 16 bases between the two ends. There are 15 residues in the CDR3. The CDR3 region is CASSLVQRTFLEQFF. CDR3 DNA: TGCGCCAGCAGCTTGGTTCAGCGTACCTTCCTTGAGCAGTTCTTC.

The chain joins TRBV4-1 to TRBJ2-1; D is unclear. Germline V gene data show CDR1 as MGHRA and CDR2 as YSYEKL. V was trimmed by 4 bases and J by 5 bases, leaving 9 bases between them. This CDR3 is 13 amino acids long. This CDR3 reads CASSLPANNEQFF. DNA for the CDR3: TGCGCCAGCAGCCTTCCGGCGAACAATGAGCAGTTCTTC.